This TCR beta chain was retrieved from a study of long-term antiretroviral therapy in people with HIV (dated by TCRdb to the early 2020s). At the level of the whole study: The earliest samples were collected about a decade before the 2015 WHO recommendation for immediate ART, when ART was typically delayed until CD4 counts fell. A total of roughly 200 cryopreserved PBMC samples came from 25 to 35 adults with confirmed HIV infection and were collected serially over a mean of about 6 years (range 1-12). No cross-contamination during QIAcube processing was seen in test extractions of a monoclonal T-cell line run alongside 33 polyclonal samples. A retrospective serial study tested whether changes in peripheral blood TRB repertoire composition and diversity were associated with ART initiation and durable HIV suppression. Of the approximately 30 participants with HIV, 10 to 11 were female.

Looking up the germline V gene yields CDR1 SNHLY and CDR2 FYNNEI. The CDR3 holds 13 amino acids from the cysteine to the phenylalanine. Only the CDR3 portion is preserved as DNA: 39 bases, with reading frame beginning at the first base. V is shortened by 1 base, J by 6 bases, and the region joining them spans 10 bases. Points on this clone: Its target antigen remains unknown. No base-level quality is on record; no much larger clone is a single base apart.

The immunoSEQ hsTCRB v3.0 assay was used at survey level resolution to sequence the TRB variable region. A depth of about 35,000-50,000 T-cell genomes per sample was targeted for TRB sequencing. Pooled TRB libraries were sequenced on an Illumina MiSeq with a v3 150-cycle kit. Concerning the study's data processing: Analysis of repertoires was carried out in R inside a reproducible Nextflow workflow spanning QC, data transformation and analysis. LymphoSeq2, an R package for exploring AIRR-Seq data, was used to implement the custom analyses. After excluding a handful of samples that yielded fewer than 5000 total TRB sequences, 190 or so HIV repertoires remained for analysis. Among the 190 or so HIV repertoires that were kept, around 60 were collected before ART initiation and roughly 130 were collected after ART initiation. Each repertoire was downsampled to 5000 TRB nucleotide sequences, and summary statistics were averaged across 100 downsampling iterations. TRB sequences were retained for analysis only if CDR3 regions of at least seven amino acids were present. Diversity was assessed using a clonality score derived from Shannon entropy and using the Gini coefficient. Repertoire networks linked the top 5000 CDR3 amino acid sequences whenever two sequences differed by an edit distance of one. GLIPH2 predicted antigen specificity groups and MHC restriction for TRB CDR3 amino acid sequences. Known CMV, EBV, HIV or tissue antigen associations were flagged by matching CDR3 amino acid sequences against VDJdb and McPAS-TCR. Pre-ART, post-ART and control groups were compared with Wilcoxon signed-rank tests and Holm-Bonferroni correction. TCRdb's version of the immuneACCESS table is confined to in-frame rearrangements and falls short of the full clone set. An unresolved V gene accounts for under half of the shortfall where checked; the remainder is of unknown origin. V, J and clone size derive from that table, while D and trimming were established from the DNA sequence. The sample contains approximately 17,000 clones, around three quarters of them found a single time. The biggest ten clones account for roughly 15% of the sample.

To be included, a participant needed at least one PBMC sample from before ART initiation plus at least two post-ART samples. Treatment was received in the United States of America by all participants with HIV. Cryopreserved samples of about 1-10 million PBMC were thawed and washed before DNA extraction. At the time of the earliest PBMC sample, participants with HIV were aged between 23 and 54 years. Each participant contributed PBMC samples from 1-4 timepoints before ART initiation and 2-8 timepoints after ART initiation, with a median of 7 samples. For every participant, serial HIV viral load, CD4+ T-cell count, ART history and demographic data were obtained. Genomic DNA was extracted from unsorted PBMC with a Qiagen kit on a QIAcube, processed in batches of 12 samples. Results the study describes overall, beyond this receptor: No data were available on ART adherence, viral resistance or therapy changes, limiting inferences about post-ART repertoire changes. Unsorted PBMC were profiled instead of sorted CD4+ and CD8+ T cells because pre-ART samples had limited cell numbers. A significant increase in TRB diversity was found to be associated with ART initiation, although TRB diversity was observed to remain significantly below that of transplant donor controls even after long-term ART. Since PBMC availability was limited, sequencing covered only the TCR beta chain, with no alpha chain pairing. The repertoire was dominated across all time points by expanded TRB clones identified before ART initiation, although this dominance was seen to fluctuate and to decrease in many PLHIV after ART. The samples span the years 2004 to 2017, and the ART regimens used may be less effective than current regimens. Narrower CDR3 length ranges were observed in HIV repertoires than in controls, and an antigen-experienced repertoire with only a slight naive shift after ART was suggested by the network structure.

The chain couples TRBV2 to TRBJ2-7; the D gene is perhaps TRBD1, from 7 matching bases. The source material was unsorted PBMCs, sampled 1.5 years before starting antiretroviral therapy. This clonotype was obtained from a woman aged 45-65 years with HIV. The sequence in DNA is TGTGCCAGCAGTGAAGGCAGGGGGGTCGAGCAGTACTTC. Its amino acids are CASSEGRGVEQYF.